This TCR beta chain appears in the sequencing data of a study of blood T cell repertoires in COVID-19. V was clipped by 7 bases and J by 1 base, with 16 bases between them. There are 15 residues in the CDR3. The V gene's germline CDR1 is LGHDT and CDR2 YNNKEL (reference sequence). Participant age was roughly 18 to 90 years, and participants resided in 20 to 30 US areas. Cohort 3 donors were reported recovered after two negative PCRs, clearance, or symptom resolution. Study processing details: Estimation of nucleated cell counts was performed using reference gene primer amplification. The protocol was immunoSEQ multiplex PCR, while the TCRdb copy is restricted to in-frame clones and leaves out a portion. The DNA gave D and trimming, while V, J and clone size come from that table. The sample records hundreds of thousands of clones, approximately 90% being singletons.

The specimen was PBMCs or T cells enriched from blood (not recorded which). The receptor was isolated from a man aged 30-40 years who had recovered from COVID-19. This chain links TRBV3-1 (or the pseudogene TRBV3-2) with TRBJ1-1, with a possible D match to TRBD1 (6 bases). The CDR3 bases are TGTGCCAGCACCCACAGGGCAGGCGCGAACACTGAAGCTTTCTTT. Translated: CASTHRAGANTEAFF.